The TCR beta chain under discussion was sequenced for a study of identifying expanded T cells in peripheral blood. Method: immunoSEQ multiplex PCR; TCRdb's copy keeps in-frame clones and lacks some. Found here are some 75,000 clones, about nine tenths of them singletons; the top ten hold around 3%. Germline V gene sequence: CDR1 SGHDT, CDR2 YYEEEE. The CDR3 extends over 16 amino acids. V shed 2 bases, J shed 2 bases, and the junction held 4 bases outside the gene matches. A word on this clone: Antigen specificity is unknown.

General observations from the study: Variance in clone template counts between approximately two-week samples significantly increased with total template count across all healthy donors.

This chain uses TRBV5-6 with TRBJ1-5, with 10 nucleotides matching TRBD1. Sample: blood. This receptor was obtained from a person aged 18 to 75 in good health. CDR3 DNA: TGTGCCAGCAGCTTCGGGACAGGGGATGGCAATCAGCCCCAGCATTTT. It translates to CASSFGTGDGNQPQHF.